These 5 T cell receptor beta chains were sequenced from one sample in a study of blood T cell repertoires in COVID-19. Sequenced by immunoSEQ multiplex PCR; TCRdb stores in-frame clones only, minus some. Of tens of thousands of clones listed, about 82% are singletons. The sample comprised peripheral blood. Receptors originate from a woman of 80 years or more with acute or convalescent COVID-19.

V usage is TRBV5-4 and J usage is TRBJ2-1, with unresolved D. From germline, CDR1 is SGHNT and CDR2 YYREEE (reference sequence). V gave up 0 bases and J gave up 5 bases, with 3 bases separating them. This CDR3 is built from 12 residues. The CDR3 protein is CASSLADNEQFF. The DNA of the CDR3 is TGTGCCAGCAGCTTGGCAGACAATGAGCAGTTCTTC.

With respect to this clone: Germline and junction disagree at one end, which may indicate a read error. V usage is TRBV7-3 and J usage is TRBJ1-4; 10 nucleotides line up with TRBD1. The germline CDR1 and CDR2 sequences are SGHTA and FQGTGA. There are 14 residues in the CDR3. The CDR3 loop is CASSEVPGQGRLHF. Written as DNA, the CDR3 is TGTGCCAGCAGCGAAGTCCCGGGACAGGGGCGACTCCATTTT.

The gene calls are TRBV4-1 and TRBJ2-2; 12 nucleotides line up with TRBD2. CDR1 and CDR2 from the germline V gene are MGHRA and YSYEKL. V dropped 3 bases and J dropped 4; count of bases not matched to a gene: 12. The CDR3 totals 19 residues. CDR3 bases: TGCGCCAGCAGCCAGCCCCGTGGACTAGCGGGATCGGGCACCGGGGAGCTGTTTTTT. This translates into CASSQPRGLAGSGTGELFF.

The V gene is TRBV5-4, the J gene TRBJ2-1, with TRBD2 identical over 8 bases. The CDR3 spans 14 residues. Germline loops: CDR1 SGHNT, CDR2 YYREEE (reference sequence). With V trimmed by 4 bases and J by 15 bases, 15 bases remained unmatched. CDR3 residues: CASSPRTRGALWFF. The CDR3 nucleotides are TGTGCCAGCAGCCCCCGGACGCGGGGGGCCCTGTGGTTCTTC.

This chain connects TRBV19 to TRBJ1-1, with 8 nucleotides matching TRBD1. Looked up from germline, CDR1 is LNHDA and CDR2 is SQIVND (reference sequence). V trimming: 7 bases; J trimming: 0 bases; junction bases outside the gene matches: 13. This CDR3 is 17 amino acids long. The CDR3 protein is CASIRRDRLTMNTEAFF. In nucleotides, the CDR3 is TGTGCCAGTATTCGCCGGGACAGGTTAACCATGAACACTGAAGCTTTCTTT.